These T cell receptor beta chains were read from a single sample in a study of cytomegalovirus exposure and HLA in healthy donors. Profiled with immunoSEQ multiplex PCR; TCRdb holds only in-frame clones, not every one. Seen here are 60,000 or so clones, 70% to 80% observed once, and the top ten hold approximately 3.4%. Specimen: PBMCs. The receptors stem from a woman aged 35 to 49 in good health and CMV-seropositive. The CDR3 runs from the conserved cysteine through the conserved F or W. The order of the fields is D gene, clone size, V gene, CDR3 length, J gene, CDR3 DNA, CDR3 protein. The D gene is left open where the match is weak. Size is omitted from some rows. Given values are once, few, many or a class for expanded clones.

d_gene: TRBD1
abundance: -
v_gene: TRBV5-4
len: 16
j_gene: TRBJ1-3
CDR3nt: TGTGCCAGCAGCCCCCCACCGGGACAGGGAGGAAACACCATATATTTT
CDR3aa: CASSPPPGQGGNTIYF

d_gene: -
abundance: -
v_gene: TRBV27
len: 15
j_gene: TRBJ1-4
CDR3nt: TGTGCCAGCAGTTTTAGCGCGTTACGGAGTGAAAAACTGTTTTTT
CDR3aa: CASSFSALRSEKLFF

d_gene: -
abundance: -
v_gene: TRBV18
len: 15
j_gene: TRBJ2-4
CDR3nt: TGTGCCAGCTCACCCCGGGACACGGGTATCAACATTCAGTACTTC
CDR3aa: CASSPRDTGINIQYF

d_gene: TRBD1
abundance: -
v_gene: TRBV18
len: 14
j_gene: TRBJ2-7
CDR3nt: TGTGCCAGCTCAACTACGACAGGGAGCTACGAGCAGTACTTC
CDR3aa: CASSTTTGSYEQYF

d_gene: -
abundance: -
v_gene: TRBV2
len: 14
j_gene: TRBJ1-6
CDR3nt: TGTGCCAGCAGTGAAGCGCTTCGGTATTCACCCCTCCACTTT
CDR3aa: CASSEALRYSPLHF

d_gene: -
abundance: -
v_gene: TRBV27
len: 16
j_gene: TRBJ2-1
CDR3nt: TGTGCCAGCAGTAACACCGGGAGACTTTCCTACAATGAGCAGTTCTTC
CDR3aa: CASSNTGRLSYNEQFF

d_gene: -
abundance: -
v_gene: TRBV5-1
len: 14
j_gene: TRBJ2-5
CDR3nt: TGCGCCAGCAGCTTGACAGGGGAGGAAGAGACCCAGTACTTC
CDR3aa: CASSLTGEEETQYF

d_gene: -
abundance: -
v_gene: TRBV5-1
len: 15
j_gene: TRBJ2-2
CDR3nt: TGCGCCAGCAGCTTTGGATGGGGGGTCACCGGGGAGCTGTTTTTT
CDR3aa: CASSFGWGVTGELFF

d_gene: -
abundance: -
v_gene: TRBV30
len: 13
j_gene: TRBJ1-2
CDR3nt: TGTGCCTGGAGTACCCCCCCGGGGGGGGGCTACACCTTC
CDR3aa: CAWSTPPGGGYTF

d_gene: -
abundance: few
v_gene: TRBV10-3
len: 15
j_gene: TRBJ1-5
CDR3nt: TGTGCCATCGGTTCCCCCCTACTTAGCAATCAGCCCCAGCATTTT
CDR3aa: CAIGSPLLSNQPQHF

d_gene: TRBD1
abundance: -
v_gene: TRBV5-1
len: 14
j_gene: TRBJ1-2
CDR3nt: TGCGCCAGCAGCTTGGAGACAGGGGAGGGTGGCTACACCTTC
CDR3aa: CASSLETGEGGYTF